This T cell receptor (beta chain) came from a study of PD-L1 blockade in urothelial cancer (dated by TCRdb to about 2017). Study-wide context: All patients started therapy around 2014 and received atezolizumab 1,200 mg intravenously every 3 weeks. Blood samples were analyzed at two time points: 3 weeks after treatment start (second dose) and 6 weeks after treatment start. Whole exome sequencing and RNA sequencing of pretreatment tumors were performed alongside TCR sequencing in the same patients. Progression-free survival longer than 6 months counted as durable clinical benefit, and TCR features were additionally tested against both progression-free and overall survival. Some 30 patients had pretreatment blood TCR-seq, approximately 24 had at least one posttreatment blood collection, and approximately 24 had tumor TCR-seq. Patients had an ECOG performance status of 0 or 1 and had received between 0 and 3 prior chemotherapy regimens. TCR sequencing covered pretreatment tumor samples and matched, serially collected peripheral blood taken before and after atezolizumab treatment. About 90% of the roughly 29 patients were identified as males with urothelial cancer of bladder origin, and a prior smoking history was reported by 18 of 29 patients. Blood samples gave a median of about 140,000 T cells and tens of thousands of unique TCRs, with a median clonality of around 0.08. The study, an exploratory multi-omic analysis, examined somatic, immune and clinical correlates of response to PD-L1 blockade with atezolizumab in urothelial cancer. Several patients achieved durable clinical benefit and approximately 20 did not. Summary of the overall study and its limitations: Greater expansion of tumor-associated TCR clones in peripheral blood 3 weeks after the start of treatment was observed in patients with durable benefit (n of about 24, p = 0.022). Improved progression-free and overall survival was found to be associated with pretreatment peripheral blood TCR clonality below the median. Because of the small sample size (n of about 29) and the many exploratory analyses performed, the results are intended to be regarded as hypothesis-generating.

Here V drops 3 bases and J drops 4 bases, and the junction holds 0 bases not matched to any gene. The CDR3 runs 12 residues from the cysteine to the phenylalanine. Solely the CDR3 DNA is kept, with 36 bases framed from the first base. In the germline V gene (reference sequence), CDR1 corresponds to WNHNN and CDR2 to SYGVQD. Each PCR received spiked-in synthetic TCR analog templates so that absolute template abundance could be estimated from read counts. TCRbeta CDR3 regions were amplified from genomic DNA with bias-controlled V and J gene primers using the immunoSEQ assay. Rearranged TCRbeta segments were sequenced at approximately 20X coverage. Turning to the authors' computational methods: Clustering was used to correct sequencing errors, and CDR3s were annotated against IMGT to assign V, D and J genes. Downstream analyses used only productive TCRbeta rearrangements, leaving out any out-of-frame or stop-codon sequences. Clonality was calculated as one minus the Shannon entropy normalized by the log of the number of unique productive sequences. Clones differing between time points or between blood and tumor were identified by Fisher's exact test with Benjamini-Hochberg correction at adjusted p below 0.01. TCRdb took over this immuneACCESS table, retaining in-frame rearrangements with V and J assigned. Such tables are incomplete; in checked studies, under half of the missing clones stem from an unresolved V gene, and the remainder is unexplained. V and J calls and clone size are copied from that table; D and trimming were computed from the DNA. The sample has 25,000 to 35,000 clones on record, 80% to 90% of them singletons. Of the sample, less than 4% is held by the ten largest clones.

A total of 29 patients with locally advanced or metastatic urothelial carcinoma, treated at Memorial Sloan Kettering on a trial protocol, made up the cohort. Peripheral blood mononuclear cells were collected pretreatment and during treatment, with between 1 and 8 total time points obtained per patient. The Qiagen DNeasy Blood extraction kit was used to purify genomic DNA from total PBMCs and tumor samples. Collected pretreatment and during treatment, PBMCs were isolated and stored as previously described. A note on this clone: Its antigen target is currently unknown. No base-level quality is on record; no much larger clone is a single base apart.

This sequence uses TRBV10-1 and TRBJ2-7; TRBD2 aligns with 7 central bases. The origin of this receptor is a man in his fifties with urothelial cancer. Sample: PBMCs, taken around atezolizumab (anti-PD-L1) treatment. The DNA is TGCGCCAGCAGTGACGGGGGGTACGAGCAGTACTTC. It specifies CASSDGGYEQYF.